These 5 T cell receptor beta chains originate from one sample sequenced in a study of blood T cell repertoires in COVID-19. The table came from immunoSEQ multiplex PCR; TCRdb's copy has only in-frame clones and leaves some out. The sample lists 310,000 or so clones, 65% to 85% seen once, with about 1.2% in the top ten. Material for sequencing was peripheral blood. The origin of the receptors is a woman in her 50s with acute or convalescent COVID-19.

This clone was recorded a few times. The J gene is TRBJ1-5, the V gene TRBV19, with D uncertain. The CDR3 contains 13 residues. The V end was cut by 3 bases, the J end by 4 bases, with 7 bases between. Germline lookup yields CDR1 LNHDA and CDR2 SQIVND (reference sequence). In nucleotides, the CDR3 is TGTGCCAGTAGTATTAATCGGAATCAGCCCCAGCATTTT. Encoded protein: CASSINRNQPQHF.

The J gene is TRBJ1-2, the V gene TRBV7-2, with TRBD1 identical over 7 bases. The CDR3 is 15 residues long. Unmatched junction bases numbered 11, after V lost 5 bases and J lost 5 bases. Germline CDR1 reads SGHTA; CDR2 reads FQGNSA. CDR3 nucleotides: TGTGCCAGCAGCCCCAAGACAGGGCCCGGTTATGGCTACACCTTC. This codes for CASSPKTGPGYGYTF.

The CDR3 DNA reads TGTGCCACCGGGGAGGGGATGTCAACCACCGGGGAGCTGTTTTTT. This sequence encodes CATGEGMSTTGELFF. This sequence joins TRBV24-1 and TRBJ2-2; 7 bases match TRBD2. This CDR3 has 15 residues. Losses at the gene ends were 9 bases for V and 4 bases for J; bases not matched to a gene: 10. CDR1 is KGHDR, CDR2 SFDVKD, per germline.

This chain joins TRBV7-2 and TRBJ1-3, with 9 bases that match TRBD1. Germline CDR1 is SGHTA and CDR2 is FQGNSA. V shed 6 bases and J 1 base; nucleotides not matched to a gene: 7. This CDR3 spans 16 amino acids. The CDR3 sequence is CASSGQGSGSGNTIYF. The CDR3 bases are TGTGCCAGCAGTGGACAGGGGTCCGGTTCTGGAAACACCATATATTTT.

The V call is TRBV5-1, the J call TRBJ2-5; possibly TRBD2 for D (6 bases). V was cut by 3 bases and J by 2 bases, with 11 bases left in between. The CDR3 sequence is 14 residues long. Looked up from germline, CDR1 is SGHRS and CDR2 is YFSETQ. As DNA, the CDR3 is TGCGCCAGCAGCTCCGAGGGGACTCAAGAGACCCAGTACTTC. Residues: CASSSEGTQETQYF.